A single sample gave rise to the 11 T cell receptor beta chains below, sequenced in a study of radiotherapy plus CTLA-4 blockade in lung cancer. TCRdb's table, derived via immunoSEQ multiplex PCR, lists solely in-frame clones and lacks some. The repertoire includes 80,000 to 100,000 clones, approximately 85% of them detected once, and approximately 3.4% sits in the top ten. Sequenced material: peripheral blood, taken from a patient treated with radiotherapy plus ipilimumab. Receptor source: a human donor with non-small cell lung cancer who had a partial response to radiotherapy plus ipilimumab.

V is TRBV29-1 and J is TRBJ2-5; 8 nucleotides match TRBD2. The CDR3 sequence is 14 residues long. Germline CDR1 is SQVTM and CDR2 is ANQGSEA. Unmatched junction bases numbered 8, after V lost 6 bases and J lost 2 bases. This chain's CDR3 is CSVEPPGGQETQYF. As DNA, the CDR3 is TGCAGCGTCGAGCCGCCGGGGGGGCAAGAGACCCAGTACTTC.

This clone has a handful of counts. This chain connects TRBV7-8 to TRBJ2-2, with 7 nucleotides matching TRBD1. Germline V CDR1 and CDR2: SGHVS, FQNEAQ. Germline trimming cut 8 bases from V and 2 bases from J; bases unmatched to any gene: 5. The CDR3 contains 14 residues. The CDR3, as DNA: TGTGCCAGCGGGGGACAGACAAACACCGGGGAGCTGTTTTTT. Translating gives CASGGQTNTGELFF.

The V call is TRBV19, the J call TRBJ2-2; a weak D match, TRBD2 (5 bases). Germline V gives CDR1 LNHDA, CDR2 SQIVND (reference sequence). V was cut by 3 bases and J by 6 bases, with 14 bases left in between. This CDR3 spans 15 amino acids. CDR3: CASSIWRADAGELFF. The DNA of the CDR3 is TGTGCCAGTAGTATTTGGCGGGCTGACGCCGGGGAGCTGTTTTTT.

The V call is TRBV29-1, the J call TRBJ1-5; TRBD1 aligns across 7 bases. J was trimmed by 5 bases and V by 6 bases; bases with no gene match: 4. Per the germline V gene, CDR1 is SQVTM and CDR2 is ANQGSEA. The CDR3 totals 12 residues. The DNA of the CDR3 is TGCAGCGTATCAGGGGGAGATCAGCCCCAGCATTTT. Its protein is CSVSGGDQPQHF. Variable domain in full (rest from reference TRBV29-1 and TRBJ1-5): SAVISQKPSRDICQRGTSLTIQCQVDSQVTMMFWYRQQPGQSLTLIATANQGSEATYESGFVIDKFPISRPNLTFSTLTVSNMSPEDSSIYLCSVSGGDQPQHFGDGTRLSIL.

This chain uses TRBV10-3 with TRBJ2-3; 10 bases map to TRBD1. The CDR3 is 15 amino acids. Trimming at V came to 7 bases and at J to 1 base, leaving 5 bases not matched to a gene. Per germline, CDR1 ENHRY and CDR2 SYGVKD. The CDR3 sequence: CAIKTGTGGTDTQYF. The CDR3 DNA sequence: TGTGCCATCAAAACTGGGACAGGGGGCACAGATACGCAGTATTTT.

The genes are TRBV5-1 and TRBJ2-5, with D possibly matching TRBD1 (6 bases). From germline, CDR1 is SGHRS and CDR2 YFSETQ. CDR3 length: 13 residues. Trimming pared 6 bases from V and 5 bases from J, leaving 14 bases between. The CDR3, as DNA: TGCGCCAGCACCTACTCGAGGGGGGAGACCCAGTACTTC. It encodes CASTYSRGETQYF.

This sequence joins TRBV19 and TRBJ2-1; the match to TRBD2 covers 13 bases. The germline V gene encodes CDR1 LNHDA and CDR2 SQIVND (reference sequence). This CDR3 has 16 residues. Germline trimming cut 5 bases from V and 9 bases from J; bases unmatched to any gene: 10. In nucleotides, the CDR3 is TGTGCCAGTAGTCCATCCCGACTAGCGGGAGGAGGTGAGCAGTTCTTC. This gives the protein CASSPSRLAGGGEQFF.

The chain combines TRBV5-4 with TRBJ1-6, with 8 bases aligning to TRBD1. This CDR3 is 15 amino acids long. CDR1 is SGHNT and CDR2 is YYREEE in the germline V gene (reference sequence). Losses at the gene ends were 4 bases for V and 8 bases for J; bases not matched to a gene: 8. The CDR3 nucleotides are TGTGCCAGCAGCATAGGACAGGGTGGGGATTCACCCCTCCACTTT. It specifies CASSIGQGGDSPLHF.

This chain links TRBV7-9 with TRBJ2-1; TRBD2 agrees at 8 bases. This CDR3 has 18 amino acids. Germline CDR1 and CDR2: SEHNR and FQNEAQ (reference sequence). V was pared by 3 bases and J by 9 bases, with 19 bases of the junction left unmatched. CDR3 region: CASSFPPHVASGSPEQFF. In DNA form, the CDR3 reads TGTGCCAGCAGCTTCCCCCCACACGTGGCTAGCGGGTCCCCTGAGCAGTTCTTC.

This clone has just a few counts. This sequence joins TRBV6-1 and TRBJ2-1, with 10 bases fitting TRBD2. Losses at the gene ends were 8 bases for V and 7 bases for J; bases not matched to a gene: 5. Germline CDR1 is MNHNS and CDR2 is SASEGT. The CDR3 loop spans 13 amino acids. In DNA form, the CDR3 reads TGTGCCAGCGACCTACTAGCGGGGAATGAGCAGTTCTTC. This encodes CASDLLAGNEQFF.

The genes are TRBV9 and TRBJ2-5; no definite D call. V was clipped by 0 bases and J by 1 base, with 7 bases between them. Germline lookup yields CDR1 SGDLS and CDR2 YYNGEE. This CDR3 region has 14 residues. CDR3 in amino acids: CASSVGTAQETQYF. The CDR3 nucleotides are TGTGCCAGCAGCGTAGGTACAGCCCAAGAGACCCAGTACTTC.